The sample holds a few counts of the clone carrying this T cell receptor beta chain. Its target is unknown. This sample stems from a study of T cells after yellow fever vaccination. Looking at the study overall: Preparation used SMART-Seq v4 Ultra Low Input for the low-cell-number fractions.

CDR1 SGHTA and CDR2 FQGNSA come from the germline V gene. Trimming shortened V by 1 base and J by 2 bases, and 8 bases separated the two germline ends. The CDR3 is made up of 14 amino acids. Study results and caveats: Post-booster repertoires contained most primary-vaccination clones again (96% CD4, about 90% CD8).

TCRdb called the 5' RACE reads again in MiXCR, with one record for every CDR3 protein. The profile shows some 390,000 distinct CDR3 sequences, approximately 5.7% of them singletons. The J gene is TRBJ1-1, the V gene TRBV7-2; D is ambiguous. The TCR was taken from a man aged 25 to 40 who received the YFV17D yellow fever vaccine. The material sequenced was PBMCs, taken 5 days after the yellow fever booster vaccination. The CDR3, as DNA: TGTGCCAGCAGCTTAGGTCAGTTTAACACTGAAGCTTTCTTT. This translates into CASSLGQFNTEAFF.